The rows below give T cell receptor beta chains drawn from one sample of a study of cytomegalovirus exposure and HLA in healthy donors. TCRdb's copy holds only in-frame clones and misses some; the assay was immunoSEQ multiplex PCR. This table has 150,000 to 200,000 clones, 75% to 85% appearing once. The material sequenced was PBMCs. The receptors originated from a man aged 45-65 years in good health and CMV-seropositive. CDR3s include the opening cysteine and the closing phenylalanine or tryptophan. Fields, in order: J gene, clone size, D gene, V gene, CDR3 protein, CDR3 DNA. The D gene is left open where the match is weak. Clone size is not always given. Where it is, it says once, few, many or a class for expanded clones.

TRBJ2-7 . . TRBV27 CASPRGSGVGGQYF TGTGCCAGCCCCCGGGGTTCCGGGGTAGGGGGGCAGTACTTC
TRBJ2-7 . TRBD1 TRBV29-1 CSMGDRGPYEQYF TGCAGCATGGGGGACAGGGGGCCCTACGAGCAGTACTTC
TRBJ2-7 . . TRBV18 CASSTLGEQYF TGTGCCAGCTCGACTCTGGGCGAGCAGTACTTC
TRBJ1-1 . TRBD1 TRBV28 CASSRPIGQANTEAFF TGTGCCAGCAGCCGCCCGATCGGACAGGCAAACACTGAAGCTTTCTTT
TRBJ1-3 few TRBD1 TRBV28 CASSLRYVRGQNGNTIYF TGTGCCAGCAGTTTACGATATGTGAGGGGACAGAACGGAAACACCATATATTTT
TRBJ1-6 once . TRBV11-3 CASSLEGRNSPLHF TGTGCCAGCAGCTTAGAGGGCAGGAATTCACCCCTCCACTTT
TRBJ2-4 . TRBD2 TRBV7-2 CASSARGAGGAKNIQYF TGTGCCAGCAGCGCCCGGGGTGCGGGAGGTGCCAAAAACATTCAGTACTTC
TRBJ2-3 . . TRBV2 CASTEGSTDTQYF TGTGCCAGCACTGAGGGGAGTACAGATACGCAGTATTTT
TRBJ1-2 . TRBD1 TRBV28 CASRTTGAGGGYTF TGTGCCAGCAGGACGACAGGGGCCGGGGGAGGCTACACCTTC
TRBJ1-1 . TRBD1 TRBV28 CASSSGRGRTEAFF TGTGCCAGCAGTTCGGGCAGGGGGCGGACTGAAGCTTTCTTT
TRBJ1-1 once . TRBV27 CASSAPSGRHTEAFF TGTGCCAGCAGTGCCCCTTCCGGGAGGCACACTGAAGCTTTCTTT
TRBJ2-2 . . TRBV18 CASSLGGNTGELFF TGTGCCAGCTCGCTGGGAGGTAACACCGGGGAGCTGTTTTTT
TRBJ2-3 . TRBD2 TRBV9 CASSVGLAGGPYSTQYF TGTGCCAGCAGCGTAGGGCTAGCGGGAGGGCCCTACTCTACGCAGTATTTT
TRBJ2-2 . . TRBV7-2 CASSLDRNTGELFF TGTGCCAGCAGCTTGGACAGGAACACCGGGGAGCTGTTTTTT
TRBJ2-7 once TRBD1 TRBV5-1 CASWAGQGAREQYF TGCGCCAGCTGGGCCGGTCAGGGGGCGCGAGAGCAGTACTTC
TRBJ1-1 . TRBD1 TRBV28 CASSLWTGDMNTEAFF TGTGCCAGCAGTTTATGGACAGGGGATATGAACACTGAAGCTTTCTTT
TRBJ2-5 few TRBD1 TRBV5-6 CASSLRVPDRKETQYF TGTGCCAGCAGCTTGAGGGTCCCGGACAGGAAAGAGACCCAGTACTTC